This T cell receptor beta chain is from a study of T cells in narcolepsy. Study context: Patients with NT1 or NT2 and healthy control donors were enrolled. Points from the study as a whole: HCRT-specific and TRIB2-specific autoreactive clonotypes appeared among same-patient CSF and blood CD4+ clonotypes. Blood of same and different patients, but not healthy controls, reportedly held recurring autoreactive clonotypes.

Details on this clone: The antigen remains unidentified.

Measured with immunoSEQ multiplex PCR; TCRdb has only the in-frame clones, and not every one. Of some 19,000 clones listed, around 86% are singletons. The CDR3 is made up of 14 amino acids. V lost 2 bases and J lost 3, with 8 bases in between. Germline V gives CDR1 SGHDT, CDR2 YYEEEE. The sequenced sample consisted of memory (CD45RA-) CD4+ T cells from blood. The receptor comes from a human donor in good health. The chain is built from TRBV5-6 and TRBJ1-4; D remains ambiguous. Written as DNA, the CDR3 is TGTGCCAGCAGCTTTGGTCCCGCTAATGAAAAACTGTTTTTT. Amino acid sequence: CASSFGPANEKLFF.